Below, 14 T cell receptor beta chains from the same sample are listed, as sequenced in a study of T-cell memory formation after mild COVID-19. TCRdb re-called the 5' RACE reads through MiXCR, storing one row per CDR3 protein. Among about 470,000 distinct CDR3 sequences listed, roughly 23% were seen once. Material: PBMCs or a T cell subset sorted from them (not recorded which). These receptors were collected from an adult woman who had mild COVID-19 (a few samples of this study predate the infection). Cell type and time point are not known.

The chain couples TRBV12-3 or TRBV12-4 to TRBJ1-3; perhaps TRBD1 as D (6 bases). The CDR3 is 15 residues long. The V end was cut by 6 bases, the J end by 0 bases, with 12 bases between. This CDR3 reads CASRGTGFSGNTIYF. CDR3 nucleotides: TGTGCCAGCAGGGGAACAGGGTTCTCTGGAAACACCATATATTTT.

This clonotype has more than one count but fewer than ten. V gene TRBV7-2 combines with J gene TRBJ2-7; 9 bases line up with TRBD2. The germline V gene encodes CDR1 SGHTA and CDR2 FQGNSA. The CDR3 spans 16 residues. Germline trimming cut 0 bases from V and 4 bases from J; bases unmatched to any gene: 7. The CDR3 DNA follows: TGTGCCAGCAGCTTAGCGGTGCTAGCGGGACCTTACGAGCAGTACTTC. It yields the protein CASSLAVLAGPYEQYF.

Only a few counts were recorded for this clonotype. The genes are TRBV7-2 and TRBJ2-5, with 10 bases lining up with TRBD2. This CDR3 is built from 16 residues. V gave up 4 bases and J gave up 5 bases; unmatched junction bases: 10. The germline CDR1 and CDR2 sequences are SGHTA and FQGNSA. The CDR3 bases are TGTGCCAGCAGCTCCCGGGTAGCGGGAGGCGGGGAGACCCAGTACTTC. Translation: CASSSRVAGGGETQYF.

The chain is built from TRBV6-1 and TRBJ2-1, with TRBD1 matching over 11 bases. Trimming at V came to 7 bases and at J to 4 bases, leaving 3 bases not matched to a gene. The CDR3 totals 14 residues. CDR1 is MNHNS, CDR2 SASEGT, per germline. CDR3 nucleotide sequence: TGTGCCAGCAAAGGACAGGGGGCATACAATGAGCAGTTCTTC. Translating gives CASKGQGAYNEQFF.

This clonotype occurred a few times. The chain uses TRBV5-1 and TRBJ1-6, with 10 bases aligning to TRBD1. After removal of 4 bases from V and 4 bases from J, the junction contained 2 bases not matched to a gene. CDR3 size: 15 residues. Germline V lookup: CDR1 SGHRS, CDR2 YFSETQ. CDR3 in amino acids: CASSGGQGYNSPLHF. Here the CDR3 DNA reads TGCGCCAGCAGCGGGGGACAGGGGTATAATTCACCCCTCCACTTT.

The V and J genes are TRBV5-6 and TRBJ2-5, with 9 positions matching TRBD2. The V segment lost 0 bases and the J segment 4 bases; nucleotides outside the gene matches: 7. Germline V gene data show CDR1 as SGHDT and CDR2 as YYEEEE. This CDR3 comprises 16 residues. The CDR3 region is CASSLGPSGEGETQYF. Here the CDR3 DNA reads TGTGCCAGCAGCTTGGGCCCTAGCGGGGAGGGAGAGACCCAGTACTTC.

This rearrangement joins TRBV24-1 to TRBJ1-1, with D unresolved. Per germline, CDR1 KGHDR and CDR2 SFDVKD. V lost 12 bases and J lost 11, with 9 bases in between. The CDR3 runs 8 residues. CDR3 bases: TGTGCCCCAGTGATTGCTTTCTTT. Amino acid sequence: CAPVIAFF.

J is TRBJ2-7 and V is TRBV7-9; 8 positions agree with TRBD1. The CDR3 length is 14 residues. Per the germline V gene, CDR1 is SEHNR and CDR2 is FQNEAQ (reference sequence). V lost 3 bases and J lost 2; bases outside the gene matches: 3. The CDR3 spells CASSFPGQAYEQYF. The CDR3 DNA reads as TGTGCCAGCAGCTTCCCGGGACAGGCCTACGAGCAGTACTTC.

The V gene is TRBV12-3 or TRBV12-4, the J gene TRBJ1-1, with a tentative D call TRBD1 (5 bases). This CDR3 is 14 amino acids long. Trimming took 6 bases from V and 5 from J, leaving 16 bases between them. The CDR3 region has the DNA TGTGCCAGCAGAACCGGGACCCACGGGACTGAAGCTTTCTTT. Its translation: CASRTGTHGTEAFF.

The gene calls are TRBV13 and TRBJ2-1; 7 nucleotides line up with TRBD2. Germline trimming cut 5 bases from V and 3 bases from J; bases unmatched to any gene: 10. CDR3 length equals 16 residues. Germline assignment: CDR1 PRHDT and CDR2 FYEKMQ (reference sequence). CDR3 sequence: CASSGPPGGHYNEQFF. The CDR3 nucleotides are TGTGCCAGCAGCGGGCCCCCGGGAGGACACTACAATGAGCAGTTCTTC. Drawing the rest from reference TRBV13 and TRBJ2-1, the complete variable domain is AAGVIQSPRHLIKEKRETATLKCYPIPRHDTVYWYQQGPGQDPQFLISFYEKMQSDKGSIPDRFSAQQFSDYHSELNMSSLELGDSALYFCASSGPPGGHYNEQFFGPGTRLTVL.

This clonotype was recorded many times. This chain links TRBV4-2 with TRBJ2-6, with 7 nucleotides matching TRBD2. CDR1 LGHNA and CDR2 YNFKEQ come from the germline V gene. V lost 1 base, J lost 2 bases, and 8 bases stayed unmatched. There are 18 residues in the CDR3. CDR3 amino acids: CASSQGLGGGTGANVLTF. The CDR3 nucleotides read TGTGCCAGCAGCCAAGGATTAGGCGGGGGTACTGGGGCCAACGTCCTGACTTTC.

The rearrangement uses TRBV6-5 and TRBJ2-3; 11 bases fit TRBD2. CDR3 length equals 15 residues. In germline, CDR1 is MNHEY, CDR2 SVGAGI. V was pared by 7 bases and J by 3 bases, with 6 bases of the junction left unmatched. For the CDR3, the DNA is TGTGCCAGCATGTTAGCGGGGGGGCTAACAGATACGCAGTATTTT. Protein sequence: CASMLAGGLTDTQYF.

This chain links TRBV5-4 with TRBJ2-1; 7 bases align to TRBD2. Germline CDR1 SGHNT, CDR2 YYREEE (reference sequence). The CDR3 is 17 residues long. V lost 4 bases, J lost 2 bases, and 12 bases stayed unmatched. The CDR3 loop reads CASSPGGSGIAYNEQFF. The CDR3 DNA sequence: TGTGCCAGCAGCCCCGGAGGGAGCGGGATAGCCTACAATGAGCAGTTCTTC. Using reference TRBV5-4 and TRBJ2-1 for the parts outside the CDR3, the full variable domain is ETGVTQSPTHLIKTRGQQVTLRCSSQSGHNTVSWYQQALGQGPQFIFQYYREEENGRGNFPPRFSGLQFPNYSSELNVNALELDDSALYLCASSPGGSGIAYNEQFFGPGTRLTVL.

The V call is TRBV4-2, the J call TRBJ2-7, with unresolved D. V dropped 0 bases and J dropped 4 bases, with 7 bases sitting between them. The CDR3 is made up of 13 amino acids. Per the germline V gene, CDR1 is LGHNA and CDR2 is YNFKEQ. CDR3 nucleotide sequence: TGTGCCAGCAGCCAAGATCAGGTATACGAGCAGTACTTC. As protein: CASSQDQVYEQYF.